The entry that follows covers one T cell receptor (beta chain) sequence. The CDR3 contains 16 residues. Trimming at V came to 5 bases and at J to 7 bases, leaving 8 bases not matched to a gene. CDR1 and CDR2 from the germline V gene are LNHDA and SQIVND (reference sequence). Authors' data handling: Estimation of nucleated cell counts was performed using reference gene primer amplification. Sequenced by immunoSEQ multiplex PCR; TCRdb stores in-frame clones only, minus some. Clone size and the V and J calls come from that table; the DNA yielded D and trimming. The sample yields around 450,000 clones, around 89% seen once. This sample is drawn from a study of blood T cell repertoires in COVID-19. Study summary: Spain, Italy and the United States supplied samples that represented acute and convalescent COVID-19. The analysed material was cDNA or gDNA that came from T cells, B-cell-depleted T cells, or PBMCs.

Material: peripheral blood. The rearrangement links TRBV19 to TRBJ2-2; 12 nucleotides match TRBD1. This TCR came from a woman aged 30 to 39 with acute or convalescent COVID-19. The CDR3 region is CASSGRDRGLGGELFF. Here the CDR3 DNA reads TGTGCCAGTAGTGGCCGGGACAGGGGGCTTGGCGGGGAGCTGTTTTTT.